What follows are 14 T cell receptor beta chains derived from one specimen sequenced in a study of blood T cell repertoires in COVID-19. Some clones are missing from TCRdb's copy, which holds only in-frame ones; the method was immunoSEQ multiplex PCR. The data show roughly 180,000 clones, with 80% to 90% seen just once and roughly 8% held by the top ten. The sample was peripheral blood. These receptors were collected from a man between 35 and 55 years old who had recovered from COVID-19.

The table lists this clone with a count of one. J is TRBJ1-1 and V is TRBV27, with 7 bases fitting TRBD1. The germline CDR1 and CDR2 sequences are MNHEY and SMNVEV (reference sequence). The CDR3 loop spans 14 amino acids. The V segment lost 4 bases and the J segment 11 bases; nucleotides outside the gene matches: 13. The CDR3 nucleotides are TGTGCCAGCAGTTCCTCGACAGGGATGGTAATGGCTTTCTTT. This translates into CASSSSTGMVMAFF.

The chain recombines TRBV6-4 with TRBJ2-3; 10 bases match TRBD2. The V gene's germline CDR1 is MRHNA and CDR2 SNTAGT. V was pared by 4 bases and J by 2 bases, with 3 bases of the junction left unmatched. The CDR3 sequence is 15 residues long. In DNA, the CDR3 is TGTGCCAGCAGTGCCGGGACTAGCGACACAGATACGCAGTATTTT. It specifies CASSAGTSDTDTQYF.

The chain's CDR3 is CASSSGDQPQHF. CDR3 bases: TGTGCCAGCAGCTCAGGGGATCAGCCCCAGCATTTT. The V and J genes are TRBV7-2 and TRBJ1-5; weak D call: TRBD1 (6 bases). Germline CDR1 is SGHTA and CDR2 is FQGNSA. The CDR3 runs 12 residues. Between the trimmed V and J ends, which lost 4 bases and 5 bases, there was a span of 6 bases.

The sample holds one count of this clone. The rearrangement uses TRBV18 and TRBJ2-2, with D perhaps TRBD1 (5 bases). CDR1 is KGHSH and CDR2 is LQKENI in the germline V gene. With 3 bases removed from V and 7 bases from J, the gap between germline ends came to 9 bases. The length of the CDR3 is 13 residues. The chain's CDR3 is CASSPRQIGELFF. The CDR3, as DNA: TGTGCCAGCTCACCTCGACAGATCGGGGAGCTGTTTTTT. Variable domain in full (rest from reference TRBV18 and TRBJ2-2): NAGVMQNPRHLVRRRGQEARLRCSPMKGHSHVYWYRQLPEEGLKFMVYLQKENIIDESGMPKERFSAEFPKEGPSILRIQQVVRGDSAAYFCASSPRQIGELFFGEGSRLTVL.

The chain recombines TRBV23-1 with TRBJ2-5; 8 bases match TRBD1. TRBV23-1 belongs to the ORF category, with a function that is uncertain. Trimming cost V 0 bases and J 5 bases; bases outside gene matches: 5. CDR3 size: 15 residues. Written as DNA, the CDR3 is TGCGCCAGCAGTCAATCCGACAGGGGCCGGGAGACCCAGTACTTC. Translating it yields CASSQSDRGRETQYF.

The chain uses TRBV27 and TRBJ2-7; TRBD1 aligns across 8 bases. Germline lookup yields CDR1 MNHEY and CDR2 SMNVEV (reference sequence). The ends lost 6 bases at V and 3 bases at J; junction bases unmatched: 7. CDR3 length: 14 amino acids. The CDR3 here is CASSFGTGRYEQYF. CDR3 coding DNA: TGTGCCAGCAGCTTCGGGACAGGACGCTACGAGCAGTACTTC.

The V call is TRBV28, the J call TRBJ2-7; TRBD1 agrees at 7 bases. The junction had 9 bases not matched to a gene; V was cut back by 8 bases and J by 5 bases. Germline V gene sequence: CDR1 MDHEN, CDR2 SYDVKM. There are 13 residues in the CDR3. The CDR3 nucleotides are TGTGCCAGCGAAGGGGGCGCGATTGACGAGCAGTACTTC. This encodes CASEGGAIDEQYF.

This CDR3 reads CASSHGTRSYEQYF. In DNA form, the CDR3 reads TGCGCCAGCAGCCACGGGACAAGGTCCTACGAGCAGTACTTC. The rearrangement uses TRBV4-3 and TRBJ2-7; TRBD1 might be the D (6 bases). Germline values: CDR1 LGHNA, CDR2 YSLEER. Trimming removed 3 bases at V and 1 base at J, with 10 bases between. The CDR3 is 14 residues long.

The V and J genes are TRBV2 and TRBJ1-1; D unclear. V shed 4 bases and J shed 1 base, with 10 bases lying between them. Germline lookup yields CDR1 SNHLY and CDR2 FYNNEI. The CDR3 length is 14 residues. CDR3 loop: CASSVEHGNTEAFF. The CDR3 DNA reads TGTGCCAGCAGTGTTGAGCACGGGAACACTGAAGCTTTCTTT.

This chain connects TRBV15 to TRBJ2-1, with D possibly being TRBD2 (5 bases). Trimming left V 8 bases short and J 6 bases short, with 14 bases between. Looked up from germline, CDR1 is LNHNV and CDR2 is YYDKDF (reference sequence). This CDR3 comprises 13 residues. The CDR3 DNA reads TGTGCCACCTGGACTCCCGAGGGCAATGAGCAGTTCTTC. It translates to CATWTPEGNEQFF.

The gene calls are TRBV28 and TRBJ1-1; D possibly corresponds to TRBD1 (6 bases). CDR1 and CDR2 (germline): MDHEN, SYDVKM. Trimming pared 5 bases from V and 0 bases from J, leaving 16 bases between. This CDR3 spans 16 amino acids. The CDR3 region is CASSPPGQRMNTEAFF. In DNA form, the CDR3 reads TGTGCCAGCAGTCCGCCGGGACAAAGAATGAACACTGAAGCTTTCTTT.

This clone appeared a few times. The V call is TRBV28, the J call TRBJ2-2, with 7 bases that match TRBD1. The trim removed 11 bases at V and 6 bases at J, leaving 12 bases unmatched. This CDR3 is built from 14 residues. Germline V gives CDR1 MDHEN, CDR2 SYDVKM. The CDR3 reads CAGQSKGAAGELFF. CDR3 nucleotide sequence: TGTGCCGGCCAGAGTAAGGGGGCTGCCGGGGAGCTGTTTTTT.

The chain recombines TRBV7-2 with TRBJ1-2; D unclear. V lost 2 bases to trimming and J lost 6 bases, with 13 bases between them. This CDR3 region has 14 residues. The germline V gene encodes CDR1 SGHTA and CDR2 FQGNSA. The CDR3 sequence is CASSLNSGVNGYTF. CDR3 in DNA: TGTGCCAGCAGCTTAAATAGCGGGGTAAATGGCTACACCTTC.

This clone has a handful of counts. The CDR3, as DNA: TGTGCCATCAGTGAGCCGGGGGGGGCTAGCGGGACCTACGAGCAGTACTTC. This codes for CAISEPGGASGTYEQYF. This chain uses TRBV10-3 with TRBJ2-7, with 9 bases that match TRBD2. The V gene's germline CDR1 is ENHRY and CDR2 SYGVKD. V lost 2 bases and J lost 2; bases outside the gene matches: 10. This CDR3 contains 17 residues.